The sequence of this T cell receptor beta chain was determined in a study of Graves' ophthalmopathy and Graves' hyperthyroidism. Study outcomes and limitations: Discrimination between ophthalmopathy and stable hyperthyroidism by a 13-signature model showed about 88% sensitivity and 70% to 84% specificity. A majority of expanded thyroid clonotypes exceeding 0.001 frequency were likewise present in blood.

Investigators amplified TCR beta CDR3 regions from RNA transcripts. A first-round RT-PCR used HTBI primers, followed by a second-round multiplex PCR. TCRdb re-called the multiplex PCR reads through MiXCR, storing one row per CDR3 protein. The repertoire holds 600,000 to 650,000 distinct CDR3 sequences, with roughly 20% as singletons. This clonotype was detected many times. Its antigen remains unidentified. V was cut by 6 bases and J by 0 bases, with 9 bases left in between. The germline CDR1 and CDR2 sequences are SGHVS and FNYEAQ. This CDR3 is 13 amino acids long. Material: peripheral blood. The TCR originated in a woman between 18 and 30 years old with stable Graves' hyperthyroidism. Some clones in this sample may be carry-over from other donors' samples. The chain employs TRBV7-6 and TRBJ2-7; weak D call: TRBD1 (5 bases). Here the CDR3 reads CASSPTASYEQYF. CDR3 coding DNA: TGTGCCAGCAGTCCGACAGCCTCCTACGAGCAGTACTTC.